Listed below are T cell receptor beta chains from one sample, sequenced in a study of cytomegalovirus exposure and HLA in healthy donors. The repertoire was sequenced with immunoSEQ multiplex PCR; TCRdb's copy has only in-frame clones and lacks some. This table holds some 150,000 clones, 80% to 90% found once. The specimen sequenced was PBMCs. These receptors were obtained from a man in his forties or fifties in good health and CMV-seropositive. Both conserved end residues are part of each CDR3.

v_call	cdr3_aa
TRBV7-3	CASSPGLAGVDTQYF
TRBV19	CASSIGAGGTDTQYF
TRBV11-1	CASSFPGQNQPQHF
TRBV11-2	CASSLGRLPQETQYF
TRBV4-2	CASSPRPAGGELFF
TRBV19	CASSIGGSTEAFF
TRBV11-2	CASSPGGDRQGGTQYF
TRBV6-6	CASSGEGRETQYF
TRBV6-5	CASSYGGVFFNTEAFF
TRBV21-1	CASAGITYTGELFF
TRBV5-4	CASSRTGDAYEQYF
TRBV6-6	CASRRSQGGGGNTIYF
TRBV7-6	CASSPTGDRNYGYTF
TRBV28	CASSLWGTGGWNTEAFF
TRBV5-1	CASRGGDNEQFF
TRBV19	CASSIGGGNTEAFF
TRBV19	CASSKGVGTDTQYF
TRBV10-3	CAIRRDDLGAFF
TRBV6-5	CASSYSPVTQPQHF
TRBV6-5	CASSRKTGMNQPQHF
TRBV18	CASSPREGDYGYTF
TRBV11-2	CASSLGGQGINQPQHF
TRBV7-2	CASSLAQGATEAFF
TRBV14	CASSQRGGNTEAFF
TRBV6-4	CASSDTPGAGYTF
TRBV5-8	CASSLSGHTNEKLFF
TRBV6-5	CASSQLRGEAFF
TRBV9	CASSSLPGGPYEQYF
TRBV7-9	CASSLGQATSQVGYTF
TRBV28	CASSLGGTVGSYEQYF
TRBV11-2	CASSLRTSVDHHEQFF
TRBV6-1	CASTQDRGLYEQYF
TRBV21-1	CASSKYLERDRSNYGYTF
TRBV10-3	CATSQGDRNSPLHF